Listed below are T cell receptor beta chains from one sample, sequenced in a study of cytomegalovirus exposure and HLA in healthy donors. The protocol was immunoSEQ multiplex PCR, while the TCRdb copy is restricted to in-frame clones and leaves out a portion. The sample lists tens of thousands of clones, about two thirds occurring once. The material sequenced was PBMCs. The source is a woman in her sixties or seventies in good health and CMV-seropositive. The CDR3 runs from the conserved cysteine through the conserved F or W. The D gene is left open where the match is weak. Clone size appears in some rows only: once, few, many, or a class for an expanded clone.

j_call: TRBJ2-3; d_call: TRBD2; clone_size: .; cdr3_length: 16; v_call: TRBV7-2; cdr3_nt: TGTGCCAGCAGCTTAGAGGCGGGGGGGCCACCTCATACGCAGTATTTT; cdr3_aa: CASSLEAGGPPHTQYF
j_call: TRBJ1-5; d_call: .; clone_size: .; cdr3_length: 12; v_call: TRBV10-3; cdr3_nt: TGTGCCATCAGATGGGGCGGACAGCCCCAGCATTTT; cdr3_aa: CAIRWGGQPQHF
j_call: TRBJ1-1; d_call: TRBD1; clone_size: .; cdr3_length: 15; v_call: TRBV2; cdr3_nt: TGTGCCAGCAGTGGCCGACAGGGTGAGAACACTGAAGCTTTCTTT; cdr3_aa: CASSGRQGENTEAFF
j_call: TRBJ1-2; d_call: .; clone_size: few; cdr3_length: 16; v_call: TRBV9; cdr3_nt: TGTGCCAGCAGCGTATCTACAGGCCAGTTGAACTATGGCTACACCTTC; cdr3_aa: CASSVSTGQLNYGYTF
j_call: TRBJ2-7; d_call: .; clone_size: few; cdr3_length: 14; v_call: TRBV14; cdr3_nt: TGTGCCAGCAGTGTGGGGCTGGGGTTTGACGAGCAGTACTTC; cdr3_aa: CASSVGLGFDEQYF
j_call: TRBJ1-3; d_call: .; clone_size: .; cdr3_length: 14; v_call: TRBV29-1; cdr3_nt: TGCAGCGTTGTTGGGACATCCTCTGGAAACACCATATATTTT; cdr3_aa: CSVVGTSSGNTIYF
j_call: TRBJ1-1; d_call: .; clone_size: .; cdr3_length: 14; v_call: TRBV4-3; cdr3_nt: TGCGCCAGCAGCCAAGGGGGACACCTTATCGAAGCTTTCTTT; cdr3_aa: CASSQGGHLIEAFF
j_call: TRBJ2-3; d_call: TRBD1; clone_size: .; cdr3_length: 17; v_call: TRBV27; cdr3_nt: TGTGCCAGCAGTCTCCACCCCGGGACAGGGGGTTTAGATACGCAGTATTTT; cdr3_aa: CASSLHPGTGGLDTQYF
j_call: TRBJ2-5; d_call: .; clone_size: .; cdr3_length: 13; v_call: TRBV6-1; cdr3_nt: TGTGCCAGCATCTTAGGGGTACAAGAGACCCAGTACTTC; cdr3_aa: CASILGVQETQYF
j_call: TRBJ1-2; d_call: .; clone_size: .; cdr3_length: 13; v_call: TRBV7-2; cdr3_nt: TGTGCCAGCAGCCCCCCGACAGTCTATGGCTACACCTTC; cdr3_aa: CASSPPTVYGYTF
j_call: TRBJ1-4; d_call: TRBD1; clone_size: once; cdr3_length: 14; v_call: TRBV5-4; cdr3_nt: TGTGCCAGCAGCCTGACAGGGGGGGAGGAAAAACTGTTTTTT; cdr3_aa: CASSLTGGEEKLFF
j_call: TRBJ1-3; d_call: .; clone_size: few; cdr3_length: 15; v_call: TRBV9; cdr3_nt: TGTGCCAGCAGCGTTACAGGGAACTCTGGAAACACCATATATTTT; cdr3_aa: CASSVTGNSGNTIYF
j_call: TRBJ1-2; d_call: TRBD1; clone_size: few; cdr3_length: 14; v_call: TRBV6-5; cdr3_nt: TGTGCCAGCAACGGACAGGGAAGGAACTATGGCTACACCTTC; cdr3_aa: CASNGQGRNYGYTF
j_call: TRBJ1-4; d_call: .; clone_size: few; cdr3_length: 15; v_call: TRBV4-2; cdr3_nt: TGTGCCAGCAGCCAAGGTGAGGGCCTGGGGGAAAAACTGTTTTTT; cdr3_aa: CASSQGEGLGEKLFF
j_call: TRBJ1-6; d_call: .; clone_size: .; cdr3_length: 16; v_call: TRBV19; cdr3_nt: TGTGCCAGTACACCAGGGCGGCTGAGCCTTAATTCACCCCTCCACTTT; cdr3_aa: CASTPGRLSLNSPLHF
j_call: TRBJ2-3; d_call: TRBD1; clone_size: once; cdr3_length: 15; v_call: TRBV5-4; cdr3_nt: TGTGCCAGCACCCCGGGACAGGGAGACACAGATACGCAGTATTTT; cdr3_aa: CASTPGQGDTDTQYF
j_call: TRBJ2-1; d_call: TRBD1; clone_size: .; cdr3_length: 15; v_call: TRBV15; cdr3_nt: TGTGCCACCAGCAGGTCGACAGGGGTCTACAATGAGCAGTTCTTC; cdr3_aa: CATSRSTGVYNEQFF
j_call: TRBJ1-1; d_call: .; clone_size: .; cdr3_length: 13; v_call: TRBV2; cdr3_nt: TGTGCCAGCAGCCTACAGAGGAACACTGAAGCTTTCTTT; cdr3_aa: CASSLQRNTEAFF
j_call: TRBJ2-1; d_call: .; clone_size: few; cdr3_length: 10; v_call: TRBV29-1; cdr3_nt: TGCAGCGTTGACAACAATGAGCAGTTCTTC; cdr3_aa: CSVDNNEQFF
j_call: TRBJ2-1; d_call: TRBD1; clone_size: .; cdr3_length: 15; v_call: TRBV18; cdr3_nt: TGTGCCAGCTCATCGGCCGGGACAGATTACAATGAGCAGTTCTTC; cdr3_aa: CASSSAGTDYNEQFF
j_call: TRBJ2-7; d_call: TRBD1; clone_size: .; cdr3_length: 13; v_call: TRBV10-1; cdr3_nt: TGCGCCAGCAGTGAGACGGACAGGGCTAGTCAGTACTTC; cdr3_aa: CASSETDRASQYF
j_call: TRBJ1-2; d_call: .; clone_size: .; cdr3_length: 12; v_call: TRBV6-1; cdr3_nt: TGTGCCAGCAGTCAGGGGAACTATGGCTACACCTTC; cdr3_aa: CASSQGNYGYTF